The T cell receptor (beta chain) described here comes from a study of blood T cells in healthy people across ages. This clonotype was found a few times. The second PCR ran roughly 6 to 11 cycles with a sample-barcoded 5' primer and J-beta primers. Tags on each cDNA molecule came from a template-switch adaptor with 12 random nucleotides. TCRdb itself ran the 5' RACE reads through MiXCR, one entry per CDR3 protein. The repertoire holds 1.5 million to 1.9 million distinct CDR3 sequences, about 45% seen once, with roughly 3.7% in the top ten. This CDR3 has 14 residues. The germline V and J ends were trimmed by 2 bases and 3 bases, with 8 bases remaining between them. Germline CDR1 and CDR2: ENHRY and SYGVKD.

The sequencing input was blood. This clonotype was sampled from a young woman in good health. This sequence joins TRBV10-3 and TRBJ2-1; D remains unclear. Written as DNA, the CDR3 is TGTGCCATCAGTGAGGGCGGAAGCTACAATGAGCAGTTCTTC. Its protein product is CAISEGGSYNEQFF.